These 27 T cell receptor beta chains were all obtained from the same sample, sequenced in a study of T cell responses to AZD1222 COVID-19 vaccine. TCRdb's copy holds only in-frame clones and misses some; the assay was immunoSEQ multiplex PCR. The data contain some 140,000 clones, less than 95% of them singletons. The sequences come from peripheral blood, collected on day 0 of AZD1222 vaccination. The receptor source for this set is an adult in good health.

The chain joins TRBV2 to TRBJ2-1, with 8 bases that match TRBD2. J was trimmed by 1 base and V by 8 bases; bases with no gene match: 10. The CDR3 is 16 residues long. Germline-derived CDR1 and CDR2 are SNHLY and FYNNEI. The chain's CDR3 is CASLPSGTRSYNEQFF. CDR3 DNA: TGTGCCAGCCTGCCTTCCGGGACTAGGTCCTACAATGAGCAGTTCTTC.

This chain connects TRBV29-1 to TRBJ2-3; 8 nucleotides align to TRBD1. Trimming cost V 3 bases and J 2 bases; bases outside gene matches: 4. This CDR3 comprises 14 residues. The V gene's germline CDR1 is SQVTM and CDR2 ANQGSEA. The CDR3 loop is CSVDRTGITDTQYF. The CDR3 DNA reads TGCAGCGTTGATAGGACAGGGATCACAGATACGCAGTATTTT.

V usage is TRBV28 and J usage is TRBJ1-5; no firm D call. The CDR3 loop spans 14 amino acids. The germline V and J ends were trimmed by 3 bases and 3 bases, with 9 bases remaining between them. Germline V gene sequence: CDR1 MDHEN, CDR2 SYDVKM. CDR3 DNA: TGTGCCAGCAGTTTCACCGATTACAATCAGCCCCAGCATTTT. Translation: CASSFTDYNQPQHF.

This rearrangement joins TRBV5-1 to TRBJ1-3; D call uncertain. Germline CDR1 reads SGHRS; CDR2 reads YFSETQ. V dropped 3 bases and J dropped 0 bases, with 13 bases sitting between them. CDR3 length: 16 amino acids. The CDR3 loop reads CASSSAPPDSGNTIYF. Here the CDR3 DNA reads TGCGCCAGCAGCTCGGCCCCTCCAGACTCTGGAAACACCATATATTTT.

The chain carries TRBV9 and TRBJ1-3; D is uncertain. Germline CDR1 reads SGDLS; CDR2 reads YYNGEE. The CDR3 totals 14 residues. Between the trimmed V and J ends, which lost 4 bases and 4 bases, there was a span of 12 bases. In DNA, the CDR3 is TGTGCCAGCAGCCCGACTGGAGGGGGAAACACCATATATTTT. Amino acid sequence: CASSPTGGGNTIYF.

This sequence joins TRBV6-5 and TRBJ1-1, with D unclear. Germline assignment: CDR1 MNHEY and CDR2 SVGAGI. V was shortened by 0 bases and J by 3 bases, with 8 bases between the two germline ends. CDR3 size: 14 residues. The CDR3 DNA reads TGTGCCAGCAGTTACTCGTCGCTAGACACTGAAGCTTTCTTT. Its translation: CASSYSSLDTEAFF.

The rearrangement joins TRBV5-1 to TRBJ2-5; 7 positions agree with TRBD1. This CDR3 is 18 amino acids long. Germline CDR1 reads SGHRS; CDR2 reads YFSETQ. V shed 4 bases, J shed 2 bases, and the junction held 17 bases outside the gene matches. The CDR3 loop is CASSRQGRHPRRQETQYF. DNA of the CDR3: TGCGCCAGCAGCCGACAGGGCAGGCACCCCCGGCGGCAAGAGACCCAGTACTTC. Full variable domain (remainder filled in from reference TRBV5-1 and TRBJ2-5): KAGVTQTPRYLIKTRGQQVTLSCSPISGHRSVSWYQQTPGQGLQFLFEYFSETQRNKGNFPGRFSGRQFSNSRSEMNVSTLELGDSALYLCASSRQGRHPRRQETQYFGPGTRLLVL.

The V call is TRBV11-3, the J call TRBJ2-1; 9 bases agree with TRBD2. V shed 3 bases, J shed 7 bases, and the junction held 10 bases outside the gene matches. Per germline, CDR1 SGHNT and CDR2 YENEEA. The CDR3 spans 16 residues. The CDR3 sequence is CASSFLSGSVGNEQFF. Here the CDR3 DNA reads TGTGCCAGCAGCTTTCTTAGCGGGAGTGTAGGGAATGAGCAGTTCTTC.

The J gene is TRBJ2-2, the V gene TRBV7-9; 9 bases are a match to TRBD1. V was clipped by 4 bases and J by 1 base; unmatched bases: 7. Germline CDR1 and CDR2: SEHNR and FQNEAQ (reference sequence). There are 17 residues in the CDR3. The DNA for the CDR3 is TGTGCCAGCAGCTCACTGCTGGGACAGGGGAACACCGGGGAGCTGTTTTTT. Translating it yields CASSSLLGQGNTGELFF. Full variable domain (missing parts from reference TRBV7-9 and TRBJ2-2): DTGVSQNPRHKITKRGQNVTFRCDPISEHNRLYWYRQTLGQGPEFLTYFQNEAQLEKSRLLSDRFSAERPKGSFSTLEIQRTEQGDSAMYLCASSSLLGQGNTGELFFGEGSRLTVL.

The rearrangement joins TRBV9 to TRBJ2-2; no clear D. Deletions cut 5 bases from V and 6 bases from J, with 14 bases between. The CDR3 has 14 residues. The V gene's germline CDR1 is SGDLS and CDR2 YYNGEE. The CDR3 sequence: CASRGHSGPGELFF. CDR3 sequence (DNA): TGTGCCAGCAGGGGCCATAGTGGTCCCGGGGAGCTGTTTTTT.

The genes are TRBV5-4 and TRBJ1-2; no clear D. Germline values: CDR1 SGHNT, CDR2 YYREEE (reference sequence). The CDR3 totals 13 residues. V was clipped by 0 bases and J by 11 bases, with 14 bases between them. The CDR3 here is CASSLVTQDWYTF. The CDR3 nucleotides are TGTGCCAGCAGCTTGGTGACCCAAGATTGGTACACCTTC.

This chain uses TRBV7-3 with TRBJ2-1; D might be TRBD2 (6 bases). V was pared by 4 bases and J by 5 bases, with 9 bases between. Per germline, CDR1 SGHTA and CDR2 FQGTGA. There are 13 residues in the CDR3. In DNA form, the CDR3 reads TGTGCCAGCAGCTCCCCTAGCGACAATGAGCAGTTCTTC. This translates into CASSSPSDNEQFF.

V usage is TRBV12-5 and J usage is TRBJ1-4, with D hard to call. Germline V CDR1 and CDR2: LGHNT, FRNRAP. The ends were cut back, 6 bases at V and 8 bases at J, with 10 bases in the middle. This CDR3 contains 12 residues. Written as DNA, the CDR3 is TGTGCTAGTGGATCAGTAGCCGAAAAACTGTTTTTT. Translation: CASGSVAEKLFF.

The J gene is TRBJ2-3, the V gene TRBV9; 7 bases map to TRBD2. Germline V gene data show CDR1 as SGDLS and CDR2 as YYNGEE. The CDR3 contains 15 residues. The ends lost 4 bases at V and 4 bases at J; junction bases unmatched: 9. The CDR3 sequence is CASSYSGGGADTQYF. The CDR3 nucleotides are TGTGCCAGCAGCTATTCCGGGGGAGGGGCAGATACGCAGTATTTT.

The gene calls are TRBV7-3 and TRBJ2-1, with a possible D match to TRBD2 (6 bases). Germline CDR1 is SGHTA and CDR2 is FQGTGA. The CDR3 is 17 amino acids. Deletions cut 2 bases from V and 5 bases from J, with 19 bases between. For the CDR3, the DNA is TGTGCCAGCAGCTTAGGCGCGGGAATAGAGGGAAACAATGAGCAGTTCTTC. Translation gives CASSLGAGIEGNNEQFF.

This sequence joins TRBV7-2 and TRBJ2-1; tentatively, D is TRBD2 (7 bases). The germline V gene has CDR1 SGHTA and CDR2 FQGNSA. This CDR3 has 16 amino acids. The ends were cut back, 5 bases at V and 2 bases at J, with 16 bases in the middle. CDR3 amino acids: CASSPLGGGPYNEQFF. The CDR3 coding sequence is TGTGCCAGCAGCCCCCTGGGAGGGGGTCCCTACAATGAGCAGTTCTTC.

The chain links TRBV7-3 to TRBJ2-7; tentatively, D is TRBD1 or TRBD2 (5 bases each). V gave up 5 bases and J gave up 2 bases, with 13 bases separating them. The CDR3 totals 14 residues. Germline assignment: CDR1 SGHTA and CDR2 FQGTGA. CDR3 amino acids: CASSPRDGTYEQYF. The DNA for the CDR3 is TGTGCCAGCAGCCCACGGGACGGAACCTACGAGCAGTACTTC.

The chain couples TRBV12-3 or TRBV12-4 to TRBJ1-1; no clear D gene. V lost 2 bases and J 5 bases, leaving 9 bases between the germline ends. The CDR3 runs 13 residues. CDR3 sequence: CASSLNEGTEAFF. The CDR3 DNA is TGTGCCAGCAGTTTAAATGAGGGAACTGAAGCTTTCTTT.

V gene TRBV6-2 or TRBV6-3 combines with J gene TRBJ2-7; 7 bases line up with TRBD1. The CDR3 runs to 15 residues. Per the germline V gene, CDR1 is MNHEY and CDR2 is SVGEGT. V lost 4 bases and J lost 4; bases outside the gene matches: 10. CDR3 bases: TGTGCCAGCAGTTCCCTTGGGACAGAATTTTACGAGCAGTACTTC. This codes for CASSSLGTEFYEQYF.

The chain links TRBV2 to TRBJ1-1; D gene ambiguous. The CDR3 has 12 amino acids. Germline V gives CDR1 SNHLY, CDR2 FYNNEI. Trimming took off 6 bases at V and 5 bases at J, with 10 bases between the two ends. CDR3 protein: CASRPRGTEAFF. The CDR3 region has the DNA TGTGCCAGCAGACCCCGGGGTACTGAAGCTTTCTTT.

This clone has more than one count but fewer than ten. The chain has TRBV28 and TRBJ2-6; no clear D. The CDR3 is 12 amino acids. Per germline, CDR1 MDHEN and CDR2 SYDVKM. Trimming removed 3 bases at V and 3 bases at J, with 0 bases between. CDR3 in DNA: TGTGCCAGCAGTTTTGGGGCCAACGTCCTGACTTTC. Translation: CASSFGANVLTF.

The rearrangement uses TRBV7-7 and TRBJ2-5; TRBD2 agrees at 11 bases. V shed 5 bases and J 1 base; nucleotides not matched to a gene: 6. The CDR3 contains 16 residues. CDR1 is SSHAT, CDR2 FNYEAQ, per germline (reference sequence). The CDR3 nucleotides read TGTGCCAGCAGCCCTAGCGGGGGGACCTTCCAAGAGACCCAGTACTTC. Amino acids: CASSPSGGTFQETQYF.

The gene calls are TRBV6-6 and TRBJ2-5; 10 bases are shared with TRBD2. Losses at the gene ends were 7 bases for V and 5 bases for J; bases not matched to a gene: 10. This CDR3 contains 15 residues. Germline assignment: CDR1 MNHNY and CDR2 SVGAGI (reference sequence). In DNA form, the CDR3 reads TGTGCCAGCAAACCGAGCGGGGGGGCCTTGGAGACCCAGTACTTC. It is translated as CASKPSGGALETQYF.

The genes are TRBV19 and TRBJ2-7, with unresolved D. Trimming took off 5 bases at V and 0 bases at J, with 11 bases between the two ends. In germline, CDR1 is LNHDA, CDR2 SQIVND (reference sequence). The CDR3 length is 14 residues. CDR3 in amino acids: CASSGLSSSYEQYF. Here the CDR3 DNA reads TGTGCCAGTAGTGGGCTATCCTCCTCCTACGAGCAGTACTTC.

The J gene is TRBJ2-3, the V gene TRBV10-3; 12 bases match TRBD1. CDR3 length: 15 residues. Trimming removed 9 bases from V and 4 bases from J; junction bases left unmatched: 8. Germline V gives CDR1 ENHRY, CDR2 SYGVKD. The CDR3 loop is CAIFKGTGGADTQYF. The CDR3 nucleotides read TGTGCCATTTTTAAGGGGACAGGGGGCGCAGATACGCAGTATTTT.

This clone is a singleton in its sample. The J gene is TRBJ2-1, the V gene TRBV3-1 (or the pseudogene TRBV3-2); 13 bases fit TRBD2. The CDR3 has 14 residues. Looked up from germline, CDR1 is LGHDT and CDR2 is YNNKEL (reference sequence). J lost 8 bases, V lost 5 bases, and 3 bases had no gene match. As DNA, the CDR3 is TGTGCCAGCAGCTGGACTAGCGGGAGCTATGAGCAGTTCTTC. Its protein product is CASSWTSGSYEQFF.

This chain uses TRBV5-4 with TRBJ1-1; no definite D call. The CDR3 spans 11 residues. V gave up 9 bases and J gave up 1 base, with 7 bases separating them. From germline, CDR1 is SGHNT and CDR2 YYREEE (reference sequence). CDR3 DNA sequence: TGTGCCACCCACCAGAACACTGAAGCTTTCTTT. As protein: CATHQNTEAFF.